This paragraph covers one TCR beta chain sequence. Its cognate antigen is unknown. The sample comes from a study of identical twins. Template switching introduced a universal primer site, and the cDNA bore unique molecular identifiers. TCRdb re-called the 5' RACE reads through MiXCR, storing one row per CDR3 protein. The data show 1.5 million to 2 million distinct CDR3 sequences, under 35% seen once. The germline V gene has CDR1 LNHNV and CDR2 YYDKDF (reference sequence). This CDR3 is 16 amino acids long. Healthy Caucasians made up all donors. Study findings and constraints: With monozygotic twins, out-of-frame TCR alpha sharing exceeded what models estimated. Out-of-frame alpha sequences common to twins exhibited a surplus of low generation probability.

Sequences were obtained from cord blood. The chain joins TRBV15 to TRBJ2-1, with 7 bases matching TRBD1. The assigned J gene may be wrong: the sequence end matches TRBJ2-7 better. The clonotype was recovered from a newborn girl in good health. The CDR3, as DNA: TGTGCCACCAGCCCCCTACTGACAGGGACCTACAATGAGCAGTACTTC. Residues: CATSPLLTGTYNEQYF.